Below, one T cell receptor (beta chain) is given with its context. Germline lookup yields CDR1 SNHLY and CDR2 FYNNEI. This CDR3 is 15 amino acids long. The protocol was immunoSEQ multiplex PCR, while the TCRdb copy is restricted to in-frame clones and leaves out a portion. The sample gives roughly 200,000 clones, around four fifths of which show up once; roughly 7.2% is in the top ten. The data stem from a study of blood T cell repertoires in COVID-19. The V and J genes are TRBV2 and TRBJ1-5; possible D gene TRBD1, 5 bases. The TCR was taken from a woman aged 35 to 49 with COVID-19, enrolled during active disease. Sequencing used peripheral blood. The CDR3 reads CATSLTGHSNQPQHF. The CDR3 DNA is TGTGCTACCAGCCTAACAGGTCATAGCAATCAGCCCCAGCATTTT.